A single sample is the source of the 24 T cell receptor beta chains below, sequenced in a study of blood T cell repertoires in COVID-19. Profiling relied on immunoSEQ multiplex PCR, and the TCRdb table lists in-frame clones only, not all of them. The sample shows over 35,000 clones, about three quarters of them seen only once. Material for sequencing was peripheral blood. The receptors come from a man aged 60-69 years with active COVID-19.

Here the CDR3 DNA reads TGTGCCAGCAGCCTCAGGCAGACAGTGCACGAGCAGTACTTC. It translates to CASSLRQTVHEQYF. J is TRBJ2-7 and V is TRBV28, with D possibly matching TRBD1 (5 bases). V lost 6 bases to trimming and J lost 5 bases, with 17 bases between them. Germline CDR1 and CDR2: MDHEN and SYDVKM. This CDR3 has 14 amino acids.

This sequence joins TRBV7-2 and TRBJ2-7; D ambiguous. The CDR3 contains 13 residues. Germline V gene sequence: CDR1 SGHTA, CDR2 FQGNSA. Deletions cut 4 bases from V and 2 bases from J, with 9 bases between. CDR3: CASSWRSTYEQYF. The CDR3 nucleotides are TGTGCCAGCAGCTGGCGGTCCACCTACGAGCAGTACTTC.

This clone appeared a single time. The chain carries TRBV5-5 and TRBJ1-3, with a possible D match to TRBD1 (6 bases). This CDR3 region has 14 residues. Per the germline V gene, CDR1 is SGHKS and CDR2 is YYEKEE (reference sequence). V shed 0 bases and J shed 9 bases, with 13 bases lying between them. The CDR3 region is CASSLVAQGGTIYF. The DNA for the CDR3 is TGTGCCAGCAGCTTGGTTGCACAGGGTGGCACCATATATTTT. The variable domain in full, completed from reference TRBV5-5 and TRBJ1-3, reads DAGVTQSPTHLIKTRGQQVTLRCSPISGHKSVSWYQQVLGQGPQFIFQYYEKEERGRGNFPDRFSARQFPNYSSELNVNALLLGDSALYLCASSLVAQGGTIYFGEGSWLTVV.

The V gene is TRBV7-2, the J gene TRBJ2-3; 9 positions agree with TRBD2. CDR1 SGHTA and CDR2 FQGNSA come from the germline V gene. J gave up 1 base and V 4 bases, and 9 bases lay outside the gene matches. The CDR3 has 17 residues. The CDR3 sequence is CASSSWGAGGRTDTQYF. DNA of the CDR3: TGTGCCAGCAGCTCCTGGGGAGCGGGGGGTCGCACAGATACGCAGTATTTT.

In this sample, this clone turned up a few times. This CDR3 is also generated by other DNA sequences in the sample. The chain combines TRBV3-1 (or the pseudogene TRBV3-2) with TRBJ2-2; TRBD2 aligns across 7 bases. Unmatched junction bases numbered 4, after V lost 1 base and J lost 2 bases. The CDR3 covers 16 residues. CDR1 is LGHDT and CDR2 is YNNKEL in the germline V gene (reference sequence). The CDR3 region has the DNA TGTGCCAGCAGCCAAGGGCGGGGGAGAAACACCGGGGAGCTGTTTTTT. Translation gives CASSQGRGRNTGELFF.

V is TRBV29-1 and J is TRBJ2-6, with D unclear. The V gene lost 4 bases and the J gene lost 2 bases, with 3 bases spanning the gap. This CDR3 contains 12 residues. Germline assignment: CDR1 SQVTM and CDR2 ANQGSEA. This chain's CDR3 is CSVAAGANVLTF. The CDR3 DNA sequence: TGCAGCGTTGCCGCTGGGGCCAACGTCCTGACTTTC.

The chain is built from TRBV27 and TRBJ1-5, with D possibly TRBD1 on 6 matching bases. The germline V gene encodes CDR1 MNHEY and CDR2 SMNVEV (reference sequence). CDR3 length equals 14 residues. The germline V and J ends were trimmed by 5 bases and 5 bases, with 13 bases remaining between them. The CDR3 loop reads CASSATGIHQPQHF. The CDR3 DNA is TGTGCCAGCAGTGCTACAGGGATACATCAGCCCCAGCATTTT.

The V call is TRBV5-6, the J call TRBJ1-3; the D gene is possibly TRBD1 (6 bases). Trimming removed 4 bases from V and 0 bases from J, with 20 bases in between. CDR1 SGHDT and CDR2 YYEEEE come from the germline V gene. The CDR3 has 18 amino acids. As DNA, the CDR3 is TGTGCCAGCAGCACCCGGGGGGCGGGCCTCTACTCTGGAAACACCATATATTTT. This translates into CASSTRGAGLYSGNTIYF.

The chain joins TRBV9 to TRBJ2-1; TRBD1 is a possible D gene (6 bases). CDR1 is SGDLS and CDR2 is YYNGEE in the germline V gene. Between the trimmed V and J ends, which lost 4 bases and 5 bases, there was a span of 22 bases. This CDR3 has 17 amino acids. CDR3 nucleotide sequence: TGTGCCAGCAGCTTAGACCCGGGACACGGTAATAACAATGAGCAGTTCTTC. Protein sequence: CASSLDPGHGNNNEQFF.

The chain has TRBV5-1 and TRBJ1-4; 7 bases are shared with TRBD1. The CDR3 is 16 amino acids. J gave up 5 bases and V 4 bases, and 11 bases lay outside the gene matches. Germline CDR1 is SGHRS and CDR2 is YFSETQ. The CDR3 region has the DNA TGCGCCAGCAGCACCACCGGGACAGCGAGCAATGAAAAACTGTTTTTT. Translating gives CASSTTGTASNEKLFF.

The CDR3, as DNA: TGCGCCAGCAGCCAAGTGGCAACCGGGAGGGACCGGAACACTGAAGCTTTCTTT. Its protein is CASSQVATGRDRNTEAFF. The V gene is TRBV4-3, the J gene TRBJ1-1; D is perhaps TRBD1 (5 bases). V lost 1 base and J lost 1, with 19 bases in between. The CDR3 extends over 18 amino acids. Germline assignment: CDR1 LGHNA and CDR2 YSLEER.

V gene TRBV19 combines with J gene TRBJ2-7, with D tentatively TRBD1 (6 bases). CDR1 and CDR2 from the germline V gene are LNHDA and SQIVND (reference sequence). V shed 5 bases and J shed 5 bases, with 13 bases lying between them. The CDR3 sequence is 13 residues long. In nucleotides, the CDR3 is TGTGCCAGTAGTCCTACAGGGTTCCACGAGCAGTACTTC. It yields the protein CASSPTGFHEQYF.

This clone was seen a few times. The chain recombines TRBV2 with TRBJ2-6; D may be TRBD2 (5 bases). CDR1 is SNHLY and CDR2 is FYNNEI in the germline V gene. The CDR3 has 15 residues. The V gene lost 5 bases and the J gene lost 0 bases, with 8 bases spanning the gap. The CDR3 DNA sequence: TGTGCCAGCAGTCCTGACTACTCTGGGGCCAACGTCCTGACTTTC. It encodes CASSPDYSGANVLTF.

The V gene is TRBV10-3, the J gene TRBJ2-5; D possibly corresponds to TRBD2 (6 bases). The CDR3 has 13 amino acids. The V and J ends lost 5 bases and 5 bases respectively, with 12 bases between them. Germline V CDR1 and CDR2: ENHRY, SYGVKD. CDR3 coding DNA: TGTGCCATCAGTCTCTCGGGGGATGAGACCCAGTACTTC. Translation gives CAISLSGDETQYF.

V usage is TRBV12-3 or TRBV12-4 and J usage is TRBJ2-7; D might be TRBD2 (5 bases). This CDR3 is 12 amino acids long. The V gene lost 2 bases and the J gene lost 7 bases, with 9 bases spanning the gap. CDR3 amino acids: CASSLFTGEQYF. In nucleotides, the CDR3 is TGTGCCAGCAGTTTATTTACGGGGGAGCAGTACTTC.

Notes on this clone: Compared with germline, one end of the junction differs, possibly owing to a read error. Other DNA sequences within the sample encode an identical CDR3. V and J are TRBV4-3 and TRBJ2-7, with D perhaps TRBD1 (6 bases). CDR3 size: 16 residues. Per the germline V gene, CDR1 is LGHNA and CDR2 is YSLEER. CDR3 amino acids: CASSQDWETGPYEQYF. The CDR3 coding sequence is TGCGCCAGTAGCCAAGATTGGGAGACAGGACCCTACGAGCAGTACTTC.

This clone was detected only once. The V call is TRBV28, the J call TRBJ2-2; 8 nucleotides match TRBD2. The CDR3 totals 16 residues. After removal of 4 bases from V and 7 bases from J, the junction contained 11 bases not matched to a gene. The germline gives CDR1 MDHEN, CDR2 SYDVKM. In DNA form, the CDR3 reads TGTGCCAGCAGTTCGCCGGGACTAGAAAGGAGCGGGGAGCTGTTTTTT. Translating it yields CASSSPGLERSGELFF.

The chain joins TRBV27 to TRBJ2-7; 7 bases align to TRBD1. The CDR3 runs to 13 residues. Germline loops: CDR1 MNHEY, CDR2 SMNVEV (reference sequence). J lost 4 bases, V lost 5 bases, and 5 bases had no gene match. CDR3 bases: TGTGCCAGCAGTCCAGGGACAGCATACGAGCAGTACTTC. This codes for CASSPGTAYEQYF.

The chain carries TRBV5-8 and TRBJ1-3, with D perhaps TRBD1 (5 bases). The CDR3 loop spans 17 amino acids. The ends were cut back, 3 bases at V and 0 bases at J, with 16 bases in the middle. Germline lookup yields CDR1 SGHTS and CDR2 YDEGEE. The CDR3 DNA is TGTGCCAGCAGCTCCGGGCAGGGCCTCATCTCTGGAAACACCATATATTTT. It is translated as CASSSGQGLISGNTIYF.

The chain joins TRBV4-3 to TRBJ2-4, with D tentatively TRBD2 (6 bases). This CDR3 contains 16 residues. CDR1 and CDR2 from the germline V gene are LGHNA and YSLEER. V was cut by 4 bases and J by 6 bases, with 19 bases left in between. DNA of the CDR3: TGCGCCAGCAGCCGATCCTGGGGCCAGGGAGGAAACATTCAGTACTTC. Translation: CASSRSWGQGGNIQYF.

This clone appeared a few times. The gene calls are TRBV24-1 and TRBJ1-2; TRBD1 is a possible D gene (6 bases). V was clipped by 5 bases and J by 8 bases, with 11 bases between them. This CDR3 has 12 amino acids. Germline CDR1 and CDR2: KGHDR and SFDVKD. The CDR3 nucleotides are TGTGCCACCAGTGCAGGGGCTGGAGGCTACACCTTC. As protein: CATSAGAGGYTF.

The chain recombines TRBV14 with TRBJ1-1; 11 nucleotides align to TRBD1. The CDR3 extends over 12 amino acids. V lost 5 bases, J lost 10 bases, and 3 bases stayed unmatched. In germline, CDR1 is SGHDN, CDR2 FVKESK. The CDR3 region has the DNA TGTGCCAGCAGCGGACAGGGGGCAGGAGCTTTCTTT. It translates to CASSGQGAGAFF.

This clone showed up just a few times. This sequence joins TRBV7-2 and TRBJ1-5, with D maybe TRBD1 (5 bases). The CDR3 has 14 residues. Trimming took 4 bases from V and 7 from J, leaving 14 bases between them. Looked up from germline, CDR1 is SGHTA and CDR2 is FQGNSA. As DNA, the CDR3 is TGTGCCAGCAGCTCCTCTAAGGGGTCACAGCCCCAGCATTTT. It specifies CASSSSKGSQPQHF.

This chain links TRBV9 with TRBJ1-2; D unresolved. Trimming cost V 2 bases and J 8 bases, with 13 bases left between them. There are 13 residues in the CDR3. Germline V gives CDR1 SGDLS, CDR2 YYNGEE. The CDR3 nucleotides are TGTGCCAGCAGCGTTCGCGGCTCGGAGGGCTACACCTTC. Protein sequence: CASSVRGSEGYTF.